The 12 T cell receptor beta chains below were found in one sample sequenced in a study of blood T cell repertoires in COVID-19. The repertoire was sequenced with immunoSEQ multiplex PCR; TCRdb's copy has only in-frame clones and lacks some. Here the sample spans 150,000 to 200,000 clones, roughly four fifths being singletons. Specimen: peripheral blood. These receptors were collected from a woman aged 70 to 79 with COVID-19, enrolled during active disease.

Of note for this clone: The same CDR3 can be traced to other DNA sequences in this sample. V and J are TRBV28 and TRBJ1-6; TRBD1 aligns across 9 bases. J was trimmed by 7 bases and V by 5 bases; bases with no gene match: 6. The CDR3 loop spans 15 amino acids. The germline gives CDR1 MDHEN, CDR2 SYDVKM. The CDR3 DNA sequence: TGTGCCAGCAGTACTAGACAGGGGGGGAATTCACCCCTCCACTTT. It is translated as CASSTRQGGNSPLHF.

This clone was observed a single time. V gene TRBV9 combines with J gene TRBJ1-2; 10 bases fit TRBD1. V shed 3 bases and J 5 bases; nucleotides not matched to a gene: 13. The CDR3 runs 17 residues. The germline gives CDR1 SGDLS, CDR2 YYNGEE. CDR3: CASSATSGQGTSYGYTF. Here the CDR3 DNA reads TGTGCCAGCAGCGCCACGTCGGGACAGGGGACGTCGTATGGCTACACCTTC.

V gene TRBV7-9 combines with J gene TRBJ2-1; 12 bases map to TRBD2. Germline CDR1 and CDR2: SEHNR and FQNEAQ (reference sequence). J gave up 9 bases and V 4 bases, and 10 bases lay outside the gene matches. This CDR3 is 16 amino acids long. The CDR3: CASSSGRLAGVSEQFF. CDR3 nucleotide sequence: TGTGCCAGCAGCTCCGGCCGACTAGCGGGAGTGTCTGAGCAGTTCTTC.

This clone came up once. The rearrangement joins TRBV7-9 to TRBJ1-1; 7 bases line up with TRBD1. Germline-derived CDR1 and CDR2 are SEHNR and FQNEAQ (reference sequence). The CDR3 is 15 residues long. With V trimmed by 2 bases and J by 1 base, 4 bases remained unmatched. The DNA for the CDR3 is TGTGCCAGCAGCTTACTCGAGGGGGCGAACACTGAAGCTTTCTTT. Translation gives CASSLLEGANTEAFF. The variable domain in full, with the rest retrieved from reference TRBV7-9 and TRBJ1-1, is DTGVSQNPRHKITKRGQNVTFRCDPISEHNRLYWYRQTLGQGPEFLTYFQNEAQLEKSRLLSDRFSAERPKGSFSTLEIQRTEQGDSAMYLCASSLLEGANTEAFFGQGTRLTVV.

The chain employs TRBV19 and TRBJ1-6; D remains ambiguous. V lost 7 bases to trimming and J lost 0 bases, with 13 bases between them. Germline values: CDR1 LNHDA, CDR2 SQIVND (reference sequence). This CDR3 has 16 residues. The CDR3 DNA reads TGTGCCAGTACCCCGGATGGGAGCTCCTATAATTCACCCCTCCACTTT. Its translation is CASTPDGSSYNSPLHF.

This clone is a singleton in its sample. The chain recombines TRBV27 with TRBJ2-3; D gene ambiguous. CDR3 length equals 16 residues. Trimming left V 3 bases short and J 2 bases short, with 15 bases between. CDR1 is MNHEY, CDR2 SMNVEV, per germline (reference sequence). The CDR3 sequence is CASSFRSPVSTDTQYF. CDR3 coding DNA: TGTGCCAGCAGTTTCCGATCCCCGGTCTCCACAGATACGCAGTATTTT.

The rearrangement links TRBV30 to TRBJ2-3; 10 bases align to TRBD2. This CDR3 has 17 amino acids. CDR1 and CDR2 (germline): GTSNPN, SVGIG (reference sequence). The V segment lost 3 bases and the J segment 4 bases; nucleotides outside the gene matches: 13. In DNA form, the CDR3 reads TGTGCCTGGAGAAACCTAGCGGGAGTTGGGGCCGCAGATACGCAGTATTTT. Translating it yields CAWRNLAGVGAADTQYF.

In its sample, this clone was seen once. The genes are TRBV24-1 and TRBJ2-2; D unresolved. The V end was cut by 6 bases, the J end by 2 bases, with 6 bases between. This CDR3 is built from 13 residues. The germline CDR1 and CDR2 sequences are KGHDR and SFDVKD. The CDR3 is CATSPTNTGELFF. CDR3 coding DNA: TGTGCCACCAGTCCCACAAACACCGGGGAGCTGTTTTTT.

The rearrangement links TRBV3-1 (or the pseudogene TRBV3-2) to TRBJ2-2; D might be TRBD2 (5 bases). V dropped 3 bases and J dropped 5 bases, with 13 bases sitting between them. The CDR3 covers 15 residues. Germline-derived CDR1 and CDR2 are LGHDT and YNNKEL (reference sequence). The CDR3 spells CASSQIGVGTGELFF. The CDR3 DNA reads TGTGCCAGCAGCCAGATCGGGGTAGGGACCGGGGAGCTGTTTTTT.

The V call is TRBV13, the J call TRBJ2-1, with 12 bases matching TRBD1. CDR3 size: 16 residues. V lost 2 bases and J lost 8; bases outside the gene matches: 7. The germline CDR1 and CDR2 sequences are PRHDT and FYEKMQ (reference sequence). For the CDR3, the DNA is TGTGCCAGCAGCTTATTCGGGACAGGGGGCACGGATGAGCAGTTCTTC. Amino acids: CASSLFGTGGTDEQFF.

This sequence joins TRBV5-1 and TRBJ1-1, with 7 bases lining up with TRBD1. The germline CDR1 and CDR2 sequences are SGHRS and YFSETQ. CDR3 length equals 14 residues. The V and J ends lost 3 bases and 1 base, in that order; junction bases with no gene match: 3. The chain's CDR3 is CASSSGTENTEAFF. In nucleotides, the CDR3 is TGCGCCAGCAGCTCTGGGACAGAGAACACTGAAGCTTTCTTT.

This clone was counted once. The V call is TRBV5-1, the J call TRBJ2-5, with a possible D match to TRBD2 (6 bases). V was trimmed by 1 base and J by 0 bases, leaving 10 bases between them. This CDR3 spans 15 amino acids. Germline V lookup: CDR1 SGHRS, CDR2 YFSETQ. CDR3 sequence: CASSLFSGHQETQYF. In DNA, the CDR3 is TGCGCCAGCAGCTTGTTTAGCGGTCACCAAGAGACCCAGTACTTC.